This T cell receptor (beta chain) was identified during a study of T-cell reconstitution after alpha-beta-depleted transplantation in children. Whole-study findings and limits: Most T-cell counts and diversity one year after the transplant came from T cells that were newly produced. Where some patients showed high TCRbeta diversity at day 60, it came from recipient T cells and thymic progenitors that had survived. After transplant, at about two months, alpha-beta T cells were reportedly derived from several hundred expanded graft clones.

With respect to this clonotype: Its antigen is not identified.

Molecular barcoding with unique molecular identifiers was used for the TCRbeta library. TCRdb re-analysed the PCR reads in MiXCR, keeping a single row per CDR3 protein. Among more than 400,000 distinct CDR3 sequences listed, 10% to 12% were seen once. Germline V CDR1 and CDR2: LGHNT, FRNRAP. CDR3 length equals 16 residues. Trimming took 4 bases from V and 7 from J, leaving 19 bases between them. The origin of this receptor is a female patient aged 2-9 years who had a stem cell transplant for aplastic anemia, so the T cells may come from the graft donor. Specimen: PBMCs, mostly from graft donor cells, collected 180 days after TCRalphabeta/CD19-depleted stem cell transplant. This chain links TRBV12-5 with TRBJ2-2; D tentatively reads TRBD1 or TRBD2 (5 bases each). This CDR3 is CASGSVLGLRDGELFF. The CDR3, as DNA: TGTGCTAGTGGTTCGGTACTGGGGCTTCGGGACGGGGAGCTGTTTTTT.